This T cell receptor beta chain was identified in a study of resident and recirculating memory T cells in vitiligo. Whole-study findings and limits: Vitiligo lesions lacked a unique dominant clone, and clonality varied.

Stable vitiligo meant no lesion change over the previous 6 months. Patients who had received treatment within the previous three months were excluded. Assay: immunoSEQ multiplex PCR; the TCRdb copy retains only in-frame clones and omits some. The table shows around 76,000 clones, with roughly nine tenths occurring only once. A word on this clone: Its matching antigen is unknown.

The sample consisted of blood. This TCR came from a male donor with vitiligo.

CDR3 loop: CASSHLQGMNTEAFF. Written as DNA, the CDR3 is TGTGCCAGCAGCCATCTCCAGGGCATGAACACTGAAGCTTTCTTT. The chain couples TRBV21-1 to TRBJ1-1; the D call TRBD1 from the table was never checked on the DNA. TRBV21-1 is annotated as a pseudogene. CDR3 length: 15 amino acids.